The present TCR beta chain was sequenced within a study of blood T cell repertoires in COVID-19. Study context: The origin of the acute and convalescent COVID-19 samples was the United States, Italy and Spain. T cells, B-cell-depleted T cells, or PBMCs supplied cDNA or gDNA.

V lost 5 bases, J lost 8 bases, and 15 bases stayed unmatched. Per the germline V gene, CDR1 is KGHDR and CDR2 is SFDVKD. The CDR3 runs 18 residues. Original data processing: Amplification of reference gene primers was used by the study to estimate nucleated cell counts. TCRdb's table, derived via immunoSEQ multiplex PCR, lists solely in-frame clones and lacks some. From that table come the V and J calls and clone size; the DNA was used to work out D and trimming. In the table there are about 63,000 clones, around 79% of which are singletons. This clone appeared a single time. The sequenced material came from peripheral blood. This rearrangement joins TRBV24-1 to TRBJ2-1; TRBD2 matches 12 bases. The sequence was collected from a human donor in a cohort sampled during active COVID-19. The CDR3 bases are TGTGCCACCAGTGGTGTGACTAGCGGGAGCGTATCCAGCGATGAGCAGTTCTTC. Its translation: CATSGVTSGSVSSDEQFF.